Below, 13 T cell receptor beta chains from the same sample are listed, as sequenced in a study of blood T cells in healthy people across ages. The use of a sample-barcoded 5' primer and a J-beta primer mix characterized a second PCR of about 6 to 11 cycles. Each CDR3 protein gets one entry after TCRdb re-called the 5' RACE reads with MiXCR. The data hold some 1.6 million distinct CDR3 sequences, with roughly a third observed a single time. Sequences were obtained from blood. Receptors originate from a woman aged 30 to 39 in good health.

This chain connects TRBV6-5 to TRBJ2-1, with TRBD2 matching over 10 bases. CDR3 length: 16 amino acids. Germline V gene lookup returns CDR1 MNHEY and CDR2 SVGAGI. The J segment lost 6 bases and the V segment lost 5 bases, leaving 10 bases of the junction unmatched. DNA of the CDR3: TGTGCCAGCAGTACCCACCCCAGCGGGGGGGCCAATGAGCAGTTCTTC. Residues: CASSTHPSGGANEQFF.

This chain connects TRBV20-1 to TRBJ2-5; the match to TRBD1 covers 9 bases. This CDR3 comprises 17 residues. Looked up from germline, CDR1 is DFQATT and CDR2 is SNEGSKA (reference sequence). The junction had 12 bases not matched to a gene; V was cut back by 2 bases and J by 2 bases. CDR3 DNA sequence: TGCAGTGCTAGAAAAAACGACAGGGGGTATTTACAAGAGACCCAGTACTTC. It is translated as CSARKNDRGYLQETQYF.

Only a few counts were recorded for this clonotype. The chain combines TRBV20-1 with TRBJ2-7; no firm D call. V was clipped by 5 bases and J by 3 bases, with 8 bases between them. There are 11 residues in the CDR3. Germline values: CDR1 DFQATT, CDR2 SNEGSKA (reference sequence). Here the CDR3 DNA reads TGCAGTGCTGGGTCTAACTACGAGCAGTACTTC. Encoded protein: CSAGSNYEQYF.

The CDR3 sequence is CASSIIASGDKQFF. The CDR3 coding sequence is TGTGCCAGCAGTATAATCGCCTCTGGCGATAAGCAGTTCTTC. This chain uses TRBV27 with TRBJ2-1; no reliable D call. Germline CDR1 reads MNHEY; CDR2 reads SMNVEV (reference sequence). CDR3 length equals 14 residues. V lost 5 bases and J lost 11, with 19 bases in between.

This clonotype was observed a handful of times. The rearrangement uses TRBV27 and TRBJ2-5, with 7 bases that match TRBD2. The germline V gene has CDR1 MNHEY and CDR2 SMNVEV (reference sequence). The V gene end was trimmed by 6 bases and the J gene end by 4 bases; junction bases not matched to a gene: 5. The CDR3 is 13 residues long. The CDR3 reads CASRWGEGETQYF. In DNA form, the CDR3 reads TGTGCCAGCAGGTGGGGGGAGGGAGAGACCCAGTACTTC.

This rearrangement joins TRBV6-1 to TRBJ2-5; D is unresolved. V shed 3 bases and J shed 5 bases, with 19 bases lying between them. The length of the CDR3 is 16 residues. The germline V gene encodes CDR1 MNHNS and CDR2 SASEGT. The chain's CDR3 is CASSDRGPRAGETQYF. The CDR3 DNA sequence: TGTGCCAGCAGTGATCGAGGACCTAGGGCTGGGGAGACCCAGTACTTC.

This clonotype has a handful of counts. The genes are TRBV5-1 and TRBJ1-2; no definite D call. The CDR3 is 11 amino acids. V was pared by 2 bases and J by 10 bases, with 9 bases between. CDR1 and CDR2 from the germline V gene are SGHRS and YFSETQ. This chain's CDR3 is CASSLDGPYTF. CDR3 coding DNA: TGCGCCAGCAGCTTAGACGGGCCCTACACCTTC. Variable domain in full (rest from reference TRBV5-1 and TRBJ1-2): KAGVTQTPRYLIKTRGQQVTLSCSPISGHRSVSWYQQTPGQGLQFLFEYFSETQRNKGNFPGRFSGRQFSNSRSEMNVSTLELGDSALYLCASSLDGPYTFGSGTRLTVV.

This chain links TRBV5-1 with TRBJ1-1; 7 bases line up with TRBD1. V dropped 3 bases and J dropped 0; count of bases not matched to a gene: 14. The CDR3 has 18 amino acids. Germline V gene data show CDR1 as SGHRS and CDR2 as YFSETQ. CDR3: CASSYKWPGQIMNTEAFF. CDR3 bases: TGCGCCAGCAGCTACAAATGGCCGGGACAGATAATGAACACTGAAGCTTTCTTT.

The V call is TRBV10-3, the J call TRBJ2-7, with D hard to call. Deletions cut 2 bases from V and 4 bases from J, with 6 bases between. Germline lookup yields CDR1 ENHRY and CDR2 SYGVKD. The CDR3 contains 12 residues. This CDR3 is CAISETEYEQYF. The CDR3, as DNA: TGTGCCATCAGTGAGACGGAATACGAGCAGTACTTC.

Only a few counts were recorded for this clonotype. The chain has TRBV4-1 and TRBJ2-7; D might be TRBD2 (5 bases). The germline V gene has CDR1 MGHRA and CDR2 YSYEKL. Trimming cost V 6 bases and J 6 bases, with 21 bases left between them. The CDR3 covers 15 residues. The CDR3 region is CASSPVSGSSFEQYF. The CDR3 bases are TGCGCCAGCAGTCCCGTTTCGGGGAGTTCTTTCGAGCAGTACTTC.

This clonotype was observed a handful of times. The V and J genes are TRBV6-1 and TRBJ2-5; 10 positions match TRBD1. This CDR3 is built from 15 residues. Looked up from germline, CDR1 is MNHNS and CDR2 is SASEGT. Trimming removed 3 bases from V and 5 bases from J; junction bases left unmatched: 6. CDR3 in amino acids: CASSEGQGYRETQYF. CDR3 nucleotide sequence: TGTGCCAGCAGTGAGGGACAGGGGTACCGCGAGACCCAGTACTTC.

The sample holds a few counts of this clonotype. The CDR3 here is CASTHSDTQYF. The CDR3 DNA follows: TGTGCCAGCACCCACAGCGATACGCAGTATTTT. The rearrangement uses TRBV6-1 and TRBJ2-3; D gene uncertain. Per the germline V gene, CDR1 is MNHNS and CDR2 is SASEGT. Between the trimmed V and J ends, which lost 7 bases and 6 bases, there was a span of 8 bases. The CDR3 extends over 11 amino acids.

Worth noting for this clonotype: A much larger clone differs from this one at a single base, so this may be a read error. The gene calls are TRBV20-1 and TRBJ2-1, with D perhaps TRBD2 (6 bases). Trimming removed 1 base from V and 0 bases from J, with 19 bases in between. The germline CDR1 and CDR2 sequences are DFQATT and SNEGSKA (reference sequence). This CDR3 has 18 amino acids. The chain's CDR3 is CSARAGGLGFSSYNEQFF. As DNA, the CDR3 is TGCAGTGCTAGAGCTGGGGGACTTGGATTCAGCTCCTACAATGAGCAGTTCTTC.